Only a few counts were recorded for the clone carrying this TCR beta chain. Sequencing was performed with immunoSEQ multiplex PCR; in TCRdb, only in-frame clones are kept and a portion is missing. The sample has roughly 280,000 clones, 75% to 90% seen once. The data are from a study of blood T cell repertoires in COVID-19. Study information: The origin of the acute and convalescent COVID-19 samples was the United States, Italy and Spain. PBMCs, B-cell-depleted T cells, or T cells were the source of the cDNA or gDNA that made up the material.

The receptor was isolated from a woman in her 70s with acute or convalescent COVID-19. The material sequenced was peripheral blood.

CDR3 DNA: TGTGCCAGCAGCTTTGTAGGGCGGGACATTCAGTACTTC. Translating it yields CASSFVGRDIQYF. This chain uses TRBV7-9 with TRBJ2-4, with TRBD2 as a possible D gene (5 bases). V was pared by 3 bases and J by 8 bases, with 11 bases between. CDR3 length: 13 residues. Germline-derived CDR1 and CDR2 are SEHNR and FQNEAQ (reference sequence).